These 18 T cell receptor beta chains were all obtained from the same sample, sequenced in a study of blood T cells in healthy people across ages. For the second PCR, which ran for about 6 to 12 cycles, a sample-barcoded 5' primer and a J-beta primer mix were used. TCRdb re-called the 5' RACE reads through MiXCR, storing one row per CDR3 protein. Among over 1,300,000 distinct CDR3 sequences listed, around 59% were seen once. Material: blood. The receptors originated from a man aged 18-30 years in good health.

In this sample, this clonotype turned up a few times. This chain connects TRBV20-1 to TRBJ2-1; TRBD2 agrees at 10 bases. Germline lookup yields CDR1 DFQATT and CDR2 SNEGSKA (reference sequence). The junction had 3 bases not matched to a gene; V was cut back by 3 bases and J by 7 bases. This CDR3 is 13 amino acids long. CDR3 sequence (DNA): TGCAGTGCTAGGCCTAGCGGGAGTAATGAGCAGTTCTTC. Translation gives CSARPSGSNEQFF.

The chain combines TRBV10-1 with TRBJ2-1; possibly TRBD1 or TRBD2 for D (5 bases each). From germline, CDR1 is WNHNN and CDR2 SYGVQD (reference sequence). V gave up 0 bases and J gave up 7 bases, with 10 bases separating them. This CDR3 contains 14 residues. The CDR3 DNA reads TGCGCCAGCAGTGAGTCGGGGGTAAGGAATGAGCAGTTCTTC. Protein product: CASSESGVRNEQFF.

The chain is built from TRBV4-1 and TRBJ2-5; D unclear. CDR1 and CDR2 (germline): MGHRA, YSYEKL. The CDR3 sequence is 15 residues long. V lost 1 base and J 5 bases, leaving 14 bases between the germline ends. The CDR3 protein is CASSQGKGFEETQYF. As DNA, the CDR3 is TGCGCCAGCAGCCAAGGGAAGGGTTTTGAGGAGACCCAGTACTTC.

The V gene is TRBV7-6, the J gene TRBJ1-1, with D maybe TRBD1 (6 bases). The V end was cut by 1 base, the J end by 1 base, with 10 bases between. CDR3 length equals 15 residues. Per germline, CDR1 SGHVS and CDR2 FNYEAQ. DNA of the CDR3: TGTGCCAGCAGCTTAGGACAGGCCGGGAACACTGAAGCTTTCTTT. Its translation is CASSLGQAGNTEAFF.

V and J are TRBV2 and TRBJ2-1; D may be TRBD2 (5 bases). The V end was cut by 11 bases, the J end by 4 bases, with 18 bases between. The germline CDR1 and CDR2 sequences are SNHLY and FYNNEI. The CDR3 runs 14 residues. Here the CDR3 reads CAEDTRSPYNEQFF. CDR3 bases: TGTGCCGAAGACACTAGATCCCCTTACAATGAGCAGTTCTTC.

This chain uses TRBV20-1 with TRBJ1-5; D call uncertain. Trimming removed 0 bases at V and 5 bases at J, with 8 bases between. Germline V gene sequence: CDR1 DFQATT, CDR2 SNEGSKA (reference sequence). The CDR3 contains 13 residues. CDR3: CSARDVGDQPQHF. As DNA, the CDR3 is TGCAGTGCTAGAGATGTCGGGGATCAGCCCCAGCATTTT.

The chain couples TRBV7-9 to TRBJ2-3, with 9 positions matching TRBD1. The length of the CDR3 is 18 residues. The germline V gene has CDR1 SEHNR and CDR2 FQNEAQ (reference sequence). After removal of 4 bases from V and 0 bases from J, the junction contained 11 bases not matched to a gene. CDR3 loop: CASSSPDGQGTSTDTQYF. The CDR3 DNA reads as TGTGCCAGCAGCTCACCAGACGGACAGGGGACTAGCACAGATACGCAGTATTTT.

V gene TRBV20-1 combines with J gene TRBJ2-1; D is ambiguous. Trimming took 0 bases from V and 7 from J, leaving 19 bases between them. CDR3 length equals 16 residues. The V gene's germline CDR1 is DFQATT and CDR2 SNEGSKA (reference sequence). In DNA form, the CDR3 reads TGCAGTGCTAGAGATATTGATACTACCAGCAGAAATGAGCAGTTCTTC. Its translation is CSARDIDTTSRNEQFF.

This clonotype was counted a few times. The chain carries TRBV20-1 and TRBJ2-3; D uncertain. Germline V gene sequence: CDR1 DFQATT, CDR2 SNEGSKA (reference sequence). Between the trimmed V and J ends, which lost 6 bases and 1 base, there was a span of 8 bases. The CDR3 sequence is 12 residues long. CDR3 residues: CSATPGTDTQYF. In nucleotides, the CDR3 is TGCAGTGCCACCCCCGGCACAGATACGCAGTATTTT.

The chain is built from TRBV5-6 and TRBJ1-5; 8 bases map to TRBD1. Germline CDR1 SGHDT, CDR2 YYEEEE. V was clipped by 4 bases and J by 3 bases; unmatched bases: 12. The CDR3 spans 17 residues. The CDR3 is CASSVGTGMYINQPQHF. The CDR3 coding sequence is TGTGCCAGCAGCGTCGGGACAGGAATGTATATCAATCAGCCCCAGCATTTT. Supplemented by reference TRBV5-6 and TRBJ1-5, the full variable domain reads DAGVTQSPTHLIKTRGQQVTLRCSPKSGHDTVSWYQQALGQGPQFIFQYYEEEERQRGNFPDRFSGHQFPNYSSELNVNALLLGDSALYLCASSVGTGMYINQPQHFGDGTRLSIL.

This clonotype was seen more than once but under ten times. V gene TRBV25-1 combines with J gene TRBJ2-6; possibly TRBD2 for D (5 bases). The V gene's germline CDR1 is MGHDK and CDR2 SYGVNS. Deletions cut 7 bases from V and 0 bases from J, with 13 bases between. This CDR3 is built from 16 residues. DNA for the CDR3: TGTGCCAGCACCCAACCGGGAAGCTCTGGGGCCAACGTCCTGACTTTC. It specifies CASTQPGSSGANVLTF.

The J gene is TRBJ2-1, the V gene TRBV7-2; D might be TRBD2 (7 bases). The CDR3 spans 15 residues. The germline gives CDR1 SGHTA, CDR2 FQGNSA. With 3 bases removed from V and 5 bases from J, the gap between germline ends came to 14 bases. The CDR3: CASSFTAGQDNEQFF. The CDR3 DNA follows: TGTGCCAGCAGCTTTACAGCGGGACAAGACAATGAGCAGTTCTTC.

The V call is TRBV25-1, the J call TRBJ2-5; possible D gene TRBD2, 5 bases. Germline CDR1 and CDR2: MGHDK and SYGVNS. Trimming shortened V by 2 bases and J by 11 bases, and 12 bases separated the two germline ends. The CDR3 sequence is 12 residues long. The CDR3 region has the DNA TGTGCCAGCAGTGAAATCGGGAATGAGCAGTACTTC. This translates into CASSEIGNEQYF.

This clonotype was counted between two and nine times. A junction end diverges from the germline sequence, so it may reflect a read error. This chain links TRBV28 with TRBJ1-1, with a possible D match to TRBD1 (5 bases). The CDR3 contains 14 residues. The germline V gene encodes CDR1 MDHEN and CDR2 SYDVKM. The CDR3 is CASSFGGGDTEAFF. The CDR3 region has the DNA TGTGCTAGCAGTTTTGGAGGAGGGGATACTGAAGCTTTCTTT.

A single count supports this clonotype. The chain recombines TRBV4-3 with TRBJ2-1; TRBD1 matches at 8 bases. The J segment lost 2 bases and the V segment lost 10 bases, leaving 10 bases of the junction unmatched. Germline V gene sequence: CDR1 LGHNA, CDR2 YSLEER. The CDR3 has 15 residues. The CDR3 protein is CANSIGTGPYNEQFF. Here the CDR3 DNA reads TGCGCCAACAGTATAGGGACAGGCCCCTACAATGAGCAGTTCTTC.

The chain is built from TRBV2 and TRBJ1-2; 7 nucleotides match TRBD1. The CDR3 consists of 13 residues. V dropped 8 bases and J dropped 4; count of bases not matched to a gene: 7. Germline V gene sequence: CDR1 SNHLY, CDR2 FYNNEI. The CDR3 DNA is TGTGCCAGCTCGCGACAGGGAAGCTATGGCTACACCTTC. This sequence encodes CASSRQGSYGYTF.

The chain links TRBV20-1 to TRBJ2-1, with D tentatively TRBD2 (6 bases). The ends were cut back, 6 bases at V and 0 bases at J, with 18 bases in the middle. Germline V gene sequence: CDR1 DFQATT, CDR2 SNEGSKA (reference sequence). The CDR3 loop spans 16 amino acids. CDR3 sequence reads: CSARAGRGNSYNEQFF. The CDR3 coding sequence is TGCAGTGCCCGGGCTGGGCGGGGCAACTCCTACAATGAGCAGTTCTTC.

The chain combines TRBV6-2 or TRBV6-3 with TRBJ1-5, with TRBD1 as a possible D gene (5 bases). CDR1 is MNHEY, CDR2 SVGEGT, per germline. The CDR3 has 19 amino acids. Deletions cut 0 bases from V and 0 bases from J, with 18 bases between. In nucleotides, the CDR3 is TGTGCCAGCAGTTACTCGATGGGGGAATCGGGGTATAGCAATCAGCCCCAGCATTTT. Protein sequence: CASSYSMGESGYSNQPQHF.